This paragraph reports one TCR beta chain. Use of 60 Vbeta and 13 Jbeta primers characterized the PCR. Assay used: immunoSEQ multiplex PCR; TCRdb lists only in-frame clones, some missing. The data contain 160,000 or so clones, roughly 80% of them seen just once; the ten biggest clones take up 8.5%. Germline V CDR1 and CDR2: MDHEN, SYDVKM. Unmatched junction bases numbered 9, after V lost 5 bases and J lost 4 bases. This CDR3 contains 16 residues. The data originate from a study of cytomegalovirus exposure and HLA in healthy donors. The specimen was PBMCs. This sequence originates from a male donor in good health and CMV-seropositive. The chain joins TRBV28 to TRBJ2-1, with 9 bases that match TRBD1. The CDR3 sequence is CASSPAGGTGYNEQFF. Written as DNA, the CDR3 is TGTGCCAGCAGTCCAGCCGGGGGGACAGGGTACAATGAGCAGTTCTTC.